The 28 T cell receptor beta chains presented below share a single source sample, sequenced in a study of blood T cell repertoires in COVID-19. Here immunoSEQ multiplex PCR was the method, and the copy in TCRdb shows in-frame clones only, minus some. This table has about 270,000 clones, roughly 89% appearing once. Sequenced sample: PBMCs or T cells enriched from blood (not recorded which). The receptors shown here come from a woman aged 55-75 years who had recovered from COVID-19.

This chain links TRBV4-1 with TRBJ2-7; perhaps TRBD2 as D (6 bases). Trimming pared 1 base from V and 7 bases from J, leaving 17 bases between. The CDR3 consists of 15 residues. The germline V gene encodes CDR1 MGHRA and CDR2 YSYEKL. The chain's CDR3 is CASSQAGTALREQYF. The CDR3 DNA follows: TGCGCCAGCAGCCAAGCCGGGACTGCCCTTAGGGAGCAGTACTTC.

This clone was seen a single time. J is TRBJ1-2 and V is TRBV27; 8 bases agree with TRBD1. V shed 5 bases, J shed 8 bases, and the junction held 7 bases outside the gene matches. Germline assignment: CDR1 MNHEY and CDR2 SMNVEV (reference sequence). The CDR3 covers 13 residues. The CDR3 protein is CASSQQGGGGYTF. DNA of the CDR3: TGTGCCAGCAGTCAACAGGGGGGAGGCGGCTACACCTTC.

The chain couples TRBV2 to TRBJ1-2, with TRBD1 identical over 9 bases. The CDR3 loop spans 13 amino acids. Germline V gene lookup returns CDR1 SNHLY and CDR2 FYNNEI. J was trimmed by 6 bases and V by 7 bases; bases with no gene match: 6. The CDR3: CASKTGQGNGYTF. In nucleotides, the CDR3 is TGTGCCAGCAAGACCGGACAGGGGAATGGCTACACCTTC.

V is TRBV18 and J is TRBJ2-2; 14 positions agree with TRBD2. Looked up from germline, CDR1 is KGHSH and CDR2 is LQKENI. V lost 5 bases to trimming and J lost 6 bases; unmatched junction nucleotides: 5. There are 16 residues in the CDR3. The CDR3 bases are TGTGCCAGCTCAGTGGGACTAGCGGGAGTCGCCGGGGAGCTGTTTTTT. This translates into CASSVGLAGVAGELFF.

CDR3 region: CAWSRGLAGAFGTGELFF. As DNA, the CDR3 is TGTGCCTGGAGTCGTGGACTAGCGGGGGCCTTCGGGACCGGGGAGCTGTTTTTT. The chain joins TRBV30 to TRBJ2-2; 13 positions match TRBD2. V was pared by 2 bases and J by 5 bases, with 11 bases of the junction left unmatched. This CDR3 contains 18 residues. Germline assignment: CDR1 GTSNPN and CDR2 SVGIG (reference sequence).

In nucleotides, the CDR3 is TGCGCCAGCAGCATAACAGGGGGAAGTGGAAACACCATATATTTT. This translates into CASSITGGSGNTIYF. The rearrangement uses TRBV5-1 and TRBJ1-3; TRBD1 aligns across 8 bases. From germline, CDR1 is SGHRS and CDR2 YFSETQ. The J segment lost 3 bases and the V segment lost 4 bases, leaving 6 bases of the junction unmatched. The CDR3 covers 15 residues.

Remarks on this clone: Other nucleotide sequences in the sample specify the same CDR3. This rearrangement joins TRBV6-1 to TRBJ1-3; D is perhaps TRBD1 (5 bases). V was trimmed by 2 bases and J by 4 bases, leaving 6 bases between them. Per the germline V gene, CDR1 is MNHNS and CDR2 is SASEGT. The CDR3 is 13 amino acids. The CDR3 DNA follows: TGTGCCAGCAGTGAACAGGGCGGAAACACCATATATTTT. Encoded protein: CASSEQGGNTIYF.

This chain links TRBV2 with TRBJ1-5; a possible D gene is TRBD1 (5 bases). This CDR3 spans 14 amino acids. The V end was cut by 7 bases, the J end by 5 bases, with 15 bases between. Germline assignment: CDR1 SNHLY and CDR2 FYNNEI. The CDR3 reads CASTGQMEYQPQHF. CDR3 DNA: TGTGCCAGCACTGGACAAATGGAATATCAGCCCCAGCATTTT.

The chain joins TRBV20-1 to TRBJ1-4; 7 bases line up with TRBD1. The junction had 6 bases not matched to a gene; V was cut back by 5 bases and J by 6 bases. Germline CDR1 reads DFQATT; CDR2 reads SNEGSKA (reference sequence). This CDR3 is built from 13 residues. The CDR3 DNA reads TGCAGTGCTCGTGGACAGGTGGATGAAAAACTGTTTTTT. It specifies CSARGQVDEKLFF.

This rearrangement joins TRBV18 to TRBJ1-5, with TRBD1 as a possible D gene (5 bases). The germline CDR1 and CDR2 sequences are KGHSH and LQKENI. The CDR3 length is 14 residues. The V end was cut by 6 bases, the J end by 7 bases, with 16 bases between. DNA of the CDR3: TGTGCCAGCTCGCGCGGGACGCCGGGGCAGCCCCAGCATTTT. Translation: CASSRGTPGQPQHF.

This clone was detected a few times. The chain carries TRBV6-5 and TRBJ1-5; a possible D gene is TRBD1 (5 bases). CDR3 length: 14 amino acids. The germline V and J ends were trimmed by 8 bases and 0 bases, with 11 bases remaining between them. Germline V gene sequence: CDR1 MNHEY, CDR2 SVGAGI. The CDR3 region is CASRGGYSNQPQHF. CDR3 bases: TGTGCCAGCCGGGGGGGTTATAGCAATCAGCCCCAGCATTTT.

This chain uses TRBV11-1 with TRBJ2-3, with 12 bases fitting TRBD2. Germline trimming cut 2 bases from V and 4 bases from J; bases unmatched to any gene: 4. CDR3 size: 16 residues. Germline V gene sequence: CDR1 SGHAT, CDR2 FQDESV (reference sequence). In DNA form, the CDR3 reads TGTGCCAGCAGCTTAATGACTAGCGGGAGCCCAGATACGCAGTATTTT. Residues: CASSLMTSGSPDTQYF. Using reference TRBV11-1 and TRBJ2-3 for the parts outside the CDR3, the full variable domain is EAEVAQSPRYKITEKSQAVAFWCDPISGHATLYWYRQILGQGPELLVQFQDESVVDDSQLPKDRFSAERLKGVDSTLKIQPAELGDSAMYLCASSLMTSGSPDTQYFGPGTRLTVL.

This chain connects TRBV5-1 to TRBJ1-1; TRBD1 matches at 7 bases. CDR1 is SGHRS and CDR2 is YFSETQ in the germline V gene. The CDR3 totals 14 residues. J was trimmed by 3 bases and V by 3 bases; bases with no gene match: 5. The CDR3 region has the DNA TGCGCCAGCAGCTATGACAGGGAGGACACTGAAGCTTTCTTT. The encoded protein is CASSYDREDTEAFF.

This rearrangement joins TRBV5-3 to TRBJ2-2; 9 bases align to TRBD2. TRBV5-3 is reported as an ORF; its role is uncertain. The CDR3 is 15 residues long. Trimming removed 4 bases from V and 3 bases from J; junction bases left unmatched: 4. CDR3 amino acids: CARSQSGGYTGELFF. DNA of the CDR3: TGTGCCAGAAGCCAAAGCGGGGGGTACACCGGGGAGCTGTTTTTT.

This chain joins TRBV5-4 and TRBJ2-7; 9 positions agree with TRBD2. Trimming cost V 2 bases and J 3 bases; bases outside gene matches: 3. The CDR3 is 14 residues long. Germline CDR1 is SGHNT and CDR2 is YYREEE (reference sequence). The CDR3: CASSFELAGYEQYF. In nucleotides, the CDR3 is TGTGCCAGCAGCTTCGAACTAGCGGGCTACGAGCAGTACTTC. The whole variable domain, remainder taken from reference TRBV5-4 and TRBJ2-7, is ETGVTQSPTHLIKTRGQQVTLRCSSQSGHNTVSWYQQALGQGPQFIFQYYREEENGRGNFPPRFSGLQFPNYSSELNVNALELDDSALYLCASSFELAGYEQYFGPGTRLTVT.

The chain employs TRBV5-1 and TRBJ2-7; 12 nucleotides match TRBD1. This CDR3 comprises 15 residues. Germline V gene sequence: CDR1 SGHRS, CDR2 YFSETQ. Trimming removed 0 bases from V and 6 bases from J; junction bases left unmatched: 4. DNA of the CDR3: TGCGCCAGCAGCTTGGCCGGGACAGGGGGCCTCGAGCAGTACTTC. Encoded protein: CASSLAGTGGLEQYF.

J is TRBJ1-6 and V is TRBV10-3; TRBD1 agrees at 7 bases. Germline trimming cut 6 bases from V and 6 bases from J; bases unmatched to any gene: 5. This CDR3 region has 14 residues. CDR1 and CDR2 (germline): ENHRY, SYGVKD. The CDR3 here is CAIRGTARNSPLHF. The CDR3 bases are TGTGCCATCAGAGGGACAGCCCGTAATTCACCCCTCCACTTT.

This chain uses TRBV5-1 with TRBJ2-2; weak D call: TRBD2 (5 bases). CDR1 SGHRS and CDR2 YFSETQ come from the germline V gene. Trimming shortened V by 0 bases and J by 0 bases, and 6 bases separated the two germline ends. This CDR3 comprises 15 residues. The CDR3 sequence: CASSLAGTNTGELFF. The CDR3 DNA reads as TGCGCCAGCAGCTTGGCGGGGACGAACACCGGGGAGCTGTTTTTT.

CDR3 amino acids: CASRAGTSGSSTYNEQFF. CDR3 in DNA: TGTGCCAGCAGGGCCGGGACTAGCGGGAGTAGCACCTACAATGAGCAGTTCTTC. The chain recombines TRBV3-1 (or the pseudogene TRBV3-2) with TRBJ2-1, with TRBD2 matching over 14 bases. CDR1 LGHDT and CDR2 YNNKEL come from the germline V gene (reference sequence). Trimming at V came to 6 bases and at J to 2 bases, leaving 9 bases not matched to a gene. The CDR3 has 18 amino acids.

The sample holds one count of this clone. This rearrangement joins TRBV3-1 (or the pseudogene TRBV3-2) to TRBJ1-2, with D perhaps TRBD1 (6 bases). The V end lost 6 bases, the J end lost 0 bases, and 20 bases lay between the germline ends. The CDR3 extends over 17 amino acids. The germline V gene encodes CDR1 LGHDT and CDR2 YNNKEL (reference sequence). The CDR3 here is CASRGGPRTPANYGYTF. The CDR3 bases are TGTGCCAGCAGGGGGGGGCCGAGGACACCAGCTAACTATGGCTACACCTTC.

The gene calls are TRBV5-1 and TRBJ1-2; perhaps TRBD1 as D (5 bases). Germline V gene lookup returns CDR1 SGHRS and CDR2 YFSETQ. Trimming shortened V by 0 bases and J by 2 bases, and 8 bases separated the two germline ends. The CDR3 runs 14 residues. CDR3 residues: CASSLARENYGYTF. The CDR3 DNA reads TGCGCCAGCAGCTTGGCCAGGGAAAACTATGGCTACACCTTC. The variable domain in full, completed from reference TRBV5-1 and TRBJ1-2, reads KAGVTQTPRYLIKTRGQQVTLSCSPISGHRSVSWYQQTPGQGLQFLFEYFSETQRNKGNFPGRFSGRQFSNSRSEMNVSTLELGDSALYLCASSLARENYGYTFGSGTRLTVV.

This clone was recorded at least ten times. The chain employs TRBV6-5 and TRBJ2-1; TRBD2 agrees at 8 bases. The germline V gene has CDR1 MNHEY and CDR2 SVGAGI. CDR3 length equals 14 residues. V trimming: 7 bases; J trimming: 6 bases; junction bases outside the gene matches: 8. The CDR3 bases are TGTGCCAGCATTCTTAGCGGGGATAGCAATGAGCAGTTCTTC. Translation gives CASILSGDSNEQFF.

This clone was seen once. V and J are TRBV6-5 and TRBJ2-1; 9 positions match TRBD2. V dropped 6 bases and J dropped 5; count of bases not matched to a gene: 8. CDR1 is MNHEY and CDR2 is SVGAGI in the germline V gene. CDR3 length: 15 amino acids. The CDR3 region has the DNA TGTGCCAGCAGGGACGGGCTAGCGGGAAACAATGAGCAGTTCTTC. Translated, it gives CASRDGLAGNNEQFF.

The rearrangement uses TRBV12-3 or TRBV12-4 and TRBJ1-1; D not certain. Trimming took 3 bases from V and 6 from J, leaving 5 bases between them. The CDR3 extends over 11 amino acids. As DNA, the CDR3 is TGTGCCAGCAGTTTCCCAGCTGAAGCTTTCTTT. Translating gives CASSFPAEAFF.

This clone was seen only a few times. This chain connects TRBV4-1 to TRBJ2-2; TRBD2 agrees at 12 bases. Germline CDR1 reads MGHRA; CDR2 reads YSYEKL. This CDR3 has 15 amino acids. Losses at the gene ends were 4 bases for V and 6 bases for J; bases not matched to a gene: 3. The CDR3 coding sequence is TGCGCCAGCAGCCCGACTAGCGGGAGACCCGGGGAGCTGTTTTTT. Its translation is CASSPTSGRPGELFF.

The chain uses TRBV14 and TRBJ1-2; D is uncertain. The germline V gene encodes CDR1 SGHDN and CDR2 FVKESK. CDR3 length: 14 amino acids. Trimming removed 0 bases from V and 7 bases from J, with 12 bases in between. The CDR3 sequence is CASSQDRYAGGYTF. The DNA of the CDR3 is TGTGCCAGCAGCCAAGATCGCTACGCGGGTGGCTACACCTTC.

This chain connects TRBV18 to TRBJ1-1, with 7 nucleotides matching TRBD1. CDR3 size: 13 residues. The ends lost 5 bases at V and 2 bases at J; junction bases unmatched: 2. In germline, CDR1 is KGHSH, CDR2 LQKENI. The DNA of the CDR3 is TGTGCCAGCTCAGGGACAGAAAACACTGAAGCTTTCTTT. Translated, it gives CASSGTENTEAFF. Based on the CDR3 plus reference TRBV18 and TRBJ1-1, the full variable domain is NAGVMQNPRHLVRRRGQEARLRCSPMKGHSHVYWYRQLPEEGLKFMVYLQKENIIDESGMPKERFSAEFPKEGPSILRIQQVVRGDSAAYFCASSGTENTEAFFGQGTRLTVV.

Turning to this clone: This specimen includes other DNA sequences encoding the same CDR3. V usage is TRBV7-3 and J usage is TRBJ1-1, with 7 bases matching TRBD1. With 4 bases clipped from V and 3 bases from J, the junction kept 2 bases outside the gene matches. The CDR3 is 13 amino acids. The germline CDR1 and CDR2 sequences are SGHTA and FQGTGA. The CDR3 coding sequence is TGTGCCAGCAGCTCTCAGGGGGACACTGAAGCTTTCTTT. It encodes CASSSQGDTEAFF.